This entry is about one TCR beta chain. Its antigen is undetermined. This entry belongs to a study of graft-versus-host responses after intestinal transplantation. Findings and limits, study-wide: Clonal ratios of graft-versus-host to host-versus-graft in allografts were high for patients exhibiting graft-donor T cell macrochimerism. Detected in recipient marrow were GvH clones, some of which were first observed in ileum or blood.

The germline CDR1 and CDR2 sequences are SGHTA and FQGNSA. Germline trimming cut 5 bases from V and 5 bases from J; bases unmatched to any gene: 13. The length of the CDR3 is 17 residues. Using immunoSEQ multiplex PCR, the repertoire was profiled, and TCRdb retains in-frame clones only, with some absent. The data hold about 90,000 clones, with about 85% observed a single time. This sample comprised unstimulated CD4+ T cells sorted from spleen or lymph node cells, obtained before transplant. This TCR was recovered from a human donor who was the organ donor for an intestinal transplant. The chain carries TRBV7-2 and TRBJ2-2; 8 nucleotides line up with TRBD1. The CDR3 is CASSRKGGQGTTGELFF. The DNA for the CDR3 is TGTGCCAGCAGCCGGAAGGGAGGACAGGGAACGACCGGGGAGCTGTTTTTT. Full variable domain (missing parts from reference TRBV7-2 and TRBJ2-2): GAGVSQSPSNKVTEKGKDVELRCDPISGHTALYWYRQSLGQGLEFLIYFQGNSAPDKSGLPSDRFSAERTGGSVSTLTIQRTQQEDSAVYLCASSRKGGQGTTGELFFGEGSRLTVL.